This T cell receptor (beta chain) stems from a study of T cells in Graves' hyperthyroidism and ophthalmopathy. The CDR3 is 14 residues long. Germline CDR1 and CDR2: SNHLY and FYNNEI. Trimming removed 3 bases at V and 3 bases at J, with 10 bases between. Stability of Graves' hyperthyroidism was defined as absent ophthalmopathy progression within 18 months. Aged 18 to 65, the patients had hyperthyroidism that was newly diagnosed and had lasted under 2 months. Lactation, pregnancy, other autoimmune disease or uncontrolled infection led to exclusion of patients. This clonotype was seen repeatedly, ten times or more. Amplification yielded TCR beta CDR3 regions, with RNA transcripts as the source. An initial round of RT-PCR targeting the TCR CDR3 relied on the HTBI primer set. MiXCR, run by TCRdb on the multiplex PCR reads, gives a single entry per CDR3 protein. The sample lists 45,000 to 50,000 distinct CDR3 sequences; about 52% were seen once.

Sequencing was done on a sample of peripheral blood or thyroid tissue (not recorded which). The V gene is TRBV2, the J gene TRBJ2-3; D perhaps matches TRBD1 (6 bases). This TCR came from a woman aged 50 to 65 with Graves' hyperthyroidism. The CDR3 nucleotides read TGTGCCAGCAGTGAGAAGAGGGGGACAGATACGCAGTATTTT. It is translated as CASSEKRGTDTQYF.